This T cell receptor (beta chain) was observed in a study of T cells in Graves' hyperthyroidism and ophthalmopathy. The V gene's germline CDR1 is DFQATT and CDR2 SNEGSKA (reference sequence). The CDR3 has 16 residues. J lost 2 bases, V lost 5 bases, and 9 bases had no gene match. Findings and caveats of the study: For ophthalmopathy, model prediction preceded onset by a median 6.5 months.

On this clonotype: The target antigen is unknown.

RNA transcripts served as the template for amplifying TCR beta CDR3 regions. Primed by the HTBI set, a first-round RT-PCR was run on the TCR CDR3. TCRdb reprocessed the multiplex PCR reads with MiXCR, giving one entry per CDR3 protein. This sample has 550,000 to 700,000 distinct CDR3 sequences; 46% occur once, and the top ten carry 15% to 20%. The origin of this receptor is an adult woman with Graves' disease, either hyperthyroidism or ophthalmopathy (not recorded which). The sequencing input was peripheral blood or thyroid tissue (not recorded which). The chain combines TRBV20-1 with TRBJ2-5; 12 nucleotides line up with TRBD2. CDR3 nucleotides: TGCAGTGCTTTAGGACTAGCGGGGATACTTCAAGAGACCCAGTACTTC. It translates to CSALGLAGILQETQYF.